What follows are 18 T cell receptor beta chains derived from one specimen sequenced in a study of blood T cell repertoires in COVID-19. Repertoires were generated with immunoSEQ multiplex PCR, while TCRdb's copy carries only in-frame clones and drops some. The table has over 300,000 clones, around 90% seen once. What was sequenced was peripheral blood. The receptors stem from a man between 18 and 29 years old who had recovered from COVID-19.

The V call is TRBV4-1, the J call TRBJ2-7; TRBD1 matches at 9 bases. Germline CDR1 is MGHRA and CDR2 is YSYEKL. The CDR3 runs to 16 residues. Unmatched junction bases numbered 6, after V lost 3 bases and J lost 0 bases. Here the CDR3 DNA reads TGCGCCAGCAGCCACCCCGGGACAGGGAGCTCCTACGAGCAGTACTTC. Translating gives CASSHPGTGSSYEQYF.

The V gene is TRBV10-2, the J gene TRBJ1-2, with 11 bases fitting TRBD1. Germline CDR1 is WSHSY and CDR2 is SAAADI. V trimming: 2 bases; J trimming: 4 bases; junction bases outside the gene matches: 15. The CDR3 has 19 residues. CDR3 loop: CASSEPTGTGGLALYGYTF. The CDR3 DNA is TGCGCCAGCAGTGAGCCGACCGGGACAGGGGGTTTAGCCCTCTATGGCTACACCTTC.

For the CDR3, the DNA is TGCGCCAGCAGCTTTGGTACAGCCCAAGAGACCCAGTACTTC. This sequence encodes CASSFGTAQETQYF. The chain has TRBV5-1 and TRBJ2-5; D remains unclear. The CDR3 has 14 residues. V was trimmed by 2 bases and J by 1 base, leaving 9 bases between them. Germline V gene lookup returns CDR1 SGHRS and CDR2 YFSETQ.

This clone was observed a single time. The rearrangement joins TRBV27 to TRBJ2-7; TRBD1 matches at 11 bases. J lost 7 bases, V lost 10 bases, and 6 bases had no gene match. The CDR3 contains 12 residues. Germline V gene lookup returns CDR1 MNHEY and CDR2 SMNVEV (reference sequence). CDR3: CATGTGGLEQYF. The CDR3 coding sequence is TGTGCCACCGGGACAGGGGGACTAGAGCAGTACTTC.

V and J are TRBV29-1 and TRBJ2-1; TRBD1 aligns across 9 bases. Germline CDR1 is SQVTM and CDR2 is ANQGSEA. With V trimmed by 0 bases and J by 8 bases, 8 bases remained unmatched. This CDR3 contains 15 residues. The CDR3 protein is CSVEEGDRVVDEQFF. CDR3 in DNA: TGCAGCGTTGAAGAAGGGGACAGGGTTGTGGATGAGCAGTTCTTC.

The chain combines TRBV5-1 with TRBJ2-1; 7 bases fit TRBD2. V was pared by 0 bases and J by 6 bases, with 6 bases of the junction left unmatched. Germline CDR1 and CDR2: SGHRS and YFSETQ. The CDR3 has 15 amino acids. CDR3 nucleotide sequence: TGCGCCAGCAGCTTGGACGGGGGGACCTTCAATGAGCAGTTCTTC. Encoded protein: CASSLDGGTFNEQFF.

This clone has just one count. The chain couples TRBV4-3 to TRBJ2-7; 8 bases align to TRBD1. The CDR3 runs 15 residues. The junction had 5 bases not matched to a gene; V was cut back by 4 bases and J by 0 bases. Per germline, CDR1 LGHNA and CDR2 YSLEER. CDR3 in amino acids: CASSRGQGSSYEQYF. CDR3 in DNA: TGCGCCAGCAGCCGCGGACAGGGTAGCTCCTACGAGCAGTACTTC.

The rearrangement joins TRBV5-1 to TRBJ2-1; the D gene is possibly TRBD1 (6 bases). V lost 4 bases to trimming and J lost 5 bases, with 10 bases between them. Germline assignment: CDR1 SGHRS and CDR2 YFSETQ. The CDR3 is 13 residues long. The CDR3 DNA reads as TGCGCCAGCAGCCCGACAGGTAACAATGAGCAGTTCTTC. Translation: CASSPTGNNEQFF.

This sequence joins TRBV6-5 and TRBJ1-2, with D perhaps TRBD1 (5 bases). Trimming removed 2 bases at V and 4 bases at J, with 11 bases between. Germline CDR1 is MNHEY and CDR2 is SVGAGI. The CDR3 contains 14 residues. The DNA for the CDR3 is TGTGCCAGCAGTTACGATTACAGGACCTATGGCTACACCTTC. This sequence encodes CASSYDYRTYGYTF.

The chain recombines TRBV18 with TRBJ2-1, with a possible D match to TRBD2 (7 bases). The CDR3 runs to 15 residues. The ends were cut back, 0 bases at V and 2 bases at J, with 8 bases in the middle. Germline V gives CDR1 KGHSH, CDR2 LQKENI. The CDR3 DNA reads TGTGCCAGCTCACCACCGGGGGGGCCCTACAATGAGCAGTTCTTC. It specifies CASSPPGGPYNEQFF.

The rearrangement joins TRBV7-3 to TRBJ2-2; 7 bases are shared with TRBD1. This CDR3 spans 14 amino acids. Per germline, CDR1 SGHTA and CDR2 FQGTGA. The V segment lost 5 bases and the J segment 4 bases; nucleotides outside the gene matches: 4. The chain's CDR3 is CASSARGSTGELFF. The CDR3 DNA reads TGTGCCAGCAGCGCCAGGGGGAGCACCGGGGAGCTGTTTTTT.

The rearrangement links TRBV19 to TRBJ2-7, with 7 nucleotides matching TRBD2. The CDR3 loop spans 16 amino acids. V gave up 1 base and J gave up 0 bases; unmatched junction bases: 6. Per the germline V gene, CDR1 is LNHDA and CDR2 is SQIVND (reference sequence). CDR3 residues: CASSIGLRLASYEQYF. In nucleotides, the CDR3 is TGTGCCAGTAGTATAGGGTTAAGACTAGCCTCCTACGAGCAGTACTTC.

The chain joins TRBV6-5 to TRBJ1-1; 8 nucleotides align to TRBD1. Germline values: CDR1 MNHEY, CDR2 SVGAGI. This CDR3 has 15 residues. The junction had 8 bases not matched to a gene; V was cut back by 4 bases and J by 4 bases. Here the CDR3 reads CASSSQGAGSTEAFF. CDR3 bases: TGTGCCAGCAGTTCCCAGGGGGCAGGAAGCACTGAAGCTTTCTTT.

CDR3 in DNA: TGTGCCAGCAGTCCGCGGGGCCCCTACAATGAGCAGTTCTTC. Its protein product is CASSPRGPYNEQFF. V is TRBV27 and J is TRBJ2-1; D perhaps matches TRBD2 (6 bases). The germline gives CDR1 MNHEY, CDR2 SMNVEV (reference sequence). The V and J ends lost 5 bases and 2 bases respectively, with 10 bases between them. The CDR3 contains 14 residues.

V and J are TRBV10-1 and TRBJ2-7; TRBD2 might be the D (6 bases). Trimming removed 5 bases from V and 3 bases from J, with 11 bases in between. Germline V lookup: CDR1 WNHNN, CDR2 SYGVQD (reference sequence). The CDR3 length is 13 residues. The CDR3 is CASSPGLNYEQYF. As DNA, the CDR3 is TGCGCCAGCAGTCCGGGACTTAACTACGAGCAGTACTTC.

The chain is built from TRBV10-3 and TRBJ2-5; tentatively, D is TRBD1 (6 bases). Trimming removed 10 bases at V and 3 bases at J, with 9 bases between. Germline CDR1 is ENHRY and CDR2 is SYGVKD. The CDR3 runs to 11 residues. CDR3: CATRTEETQYF. The CDR3 region has the DNA TGTGCCACCAGGACAGAAGAGACCCAGTACTTC.

The chain uses TRBV5-6 and TRBJ2-7; D possibly corresponds to TRBD2 (6 bases). This CDR3 comprises 15 residues. Trimming took 1 base from V and 2 from J, leaving 13 bases between them. Per the germline V gene, CDR1 is SGHDT and CDR2 is YYEEEE. CDR3: CASSLIADHPYEQYF. CDR3 sequence (DNA): TGTGCCAGCAGCTTGATAGCGGATCATCCCTACGAGCAGTACTTC.

This rearrangement joins TRBV4-3 to TRBJ2-3; D is unresolved. Trimming removed 0 bases at V and 0 bases at J, with 13 bases between. The CDR3 is 17 amino acids. Germline CDR1 is LGHNA and CDR2 is YSLEER. The CDR3 region is CASSQEPVGGSTDTQYF. CDR3 in DNA: TGCGCCAGCAGCCAAGAGCCGGTTGGCGGTAGCACAGATACGCAGTATTTT.